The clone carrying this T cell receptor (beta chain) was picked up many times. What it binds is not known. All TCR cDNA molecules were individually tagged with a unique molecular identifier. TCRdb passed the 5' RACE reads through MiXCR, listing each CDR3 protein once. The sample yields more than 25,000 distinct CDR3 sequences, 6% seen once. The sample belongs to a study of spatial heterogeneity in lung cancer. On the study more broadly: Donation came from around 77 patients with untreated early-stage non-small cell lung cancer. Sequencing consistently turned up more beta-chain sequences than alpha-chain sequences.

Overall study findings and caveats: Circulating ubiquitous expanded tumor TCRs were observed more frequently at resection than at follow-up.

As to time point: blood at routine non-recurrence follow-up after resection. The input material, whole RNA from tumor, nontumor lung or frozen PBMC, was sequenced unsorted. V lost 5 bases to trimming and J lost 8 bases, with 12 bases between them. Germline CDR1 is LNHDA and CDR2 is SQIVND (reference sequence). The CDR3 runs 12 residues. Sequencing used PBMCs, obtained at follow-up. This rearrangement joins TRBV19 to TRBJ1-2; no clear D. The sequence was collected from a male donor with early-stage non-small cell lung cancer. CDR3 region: CASSFRNPGYTF. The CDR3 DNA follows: TGTGCCAGTAGTTTTCGTAATCCGGGCTACACCTTC.